This T cell receptor (beta chain) was documented in a study of T cells in narcolepsy. This CDR3 spans 15 amino acids. V shed 8 bases and J 4 bases; nucleotides not matched to a gene: 11. CDR1 and CDR2 (germline): SGHTA, FQGNSA. The table came from immunoSEQ multiplex PCR; TCRdb's copy has only in-frame clones and leaves some out. Among 32,000 or so clones listed, over 80% were seen once. To note about this clone: As yet, its antigen is unknown.

Study results and limitations: Some memory CD4+ repertoires had no autoreactive clone sequences. HCRT-specific and TRIB2-specific autoreactive clonotypes appeared among same-patient CSF and blood CD4+ clonotypes. Reportedly, autoreactive clonotypes were serially detected in patients' blood but not controls'.

The clonotype comes from a human donor with narcolepsy. This chain uses TRBV7-2 with TRBJ2-1; TRBD2 matches 7 bases. Sequencing was performed on CD45RA- memory CD4+ T cells from PBMCs. CDR3 in DNA: TGTGCCAGCGGTTCTGCCCTTAGCGGGTACAATGAGCAGTTCTTC. Its protein is CASGSALSGYNEQFF.